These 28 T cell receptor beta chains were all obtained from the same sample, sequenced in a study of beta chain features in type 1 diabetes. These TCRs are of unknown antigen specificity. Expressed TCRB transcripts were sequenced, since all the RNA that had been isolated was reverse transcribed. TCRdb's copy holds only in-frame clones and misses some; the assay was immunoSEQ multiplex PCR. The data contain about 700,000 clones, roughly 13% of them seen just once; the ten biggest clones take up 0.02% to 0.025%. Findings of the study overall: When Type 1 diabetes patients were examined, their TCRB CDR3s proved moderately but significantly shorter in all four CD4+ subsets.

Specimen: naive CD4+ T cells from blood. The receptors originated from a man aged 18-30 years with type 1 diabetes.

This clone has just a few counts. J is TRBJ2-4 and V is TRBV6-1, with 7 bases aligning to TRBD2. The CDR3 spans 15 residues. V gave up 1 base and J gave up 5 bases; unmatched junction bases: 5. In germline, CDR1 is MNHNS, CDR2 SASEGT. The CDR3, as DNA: TGTGCCAGCAGTGAAGGGGGAGGGGAAGAAAACATTCAGTACTTC. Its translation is CASSEGGGEENIQYF.

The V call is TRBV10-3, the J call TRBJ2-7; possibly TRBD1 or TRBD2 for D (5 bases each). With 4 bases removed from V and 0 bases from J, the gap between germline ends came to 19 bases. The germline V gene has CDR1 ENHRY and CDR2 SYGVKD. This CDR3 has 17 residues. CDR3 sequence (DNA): TGTGCCATCAGTGGTTCCACGGGGCGGGTGAGCTCCTACGAGCAGTACTTC. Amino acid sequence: CAISGSTGRVSSYEQYF.

For the CDR3, the DNA is TGTGCCAGCAGCACGGCCAGCTCTGGGGCCAACGTCCTGACTTTC. Its protein is CASSTASSGANVLTF. V is TRBV28 and J is TRBJ2-6, with unresolved D. From germline, CDR1 is MDHEN and CDR2 SYDVKM. Trimming shortened V by 6 bases and J by 0 bases, and 9 bases separated the two germline ends. This CDR3 has 15 residues.

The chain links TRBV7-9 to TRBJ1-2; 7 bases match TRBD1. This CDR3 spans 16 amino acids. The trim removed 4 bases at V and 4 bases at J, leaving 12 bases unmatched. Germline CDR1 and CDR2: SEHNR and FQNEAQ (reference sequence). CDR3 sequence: CASSSSRQGGGYGYTF. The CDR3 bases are TGTGCCAGCAGCTCCTCCCGACAGGGAGGTGGCTATGGCTACACCTTC.

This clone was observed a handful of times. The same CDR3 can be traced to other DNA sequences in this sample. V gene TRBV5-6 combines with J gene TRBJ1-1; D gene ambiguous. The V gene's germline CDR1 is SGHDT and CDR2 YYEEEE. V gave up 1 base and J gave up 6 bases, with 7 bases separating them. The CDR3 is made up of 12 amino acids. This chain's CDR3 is CASSLRAAEAFF. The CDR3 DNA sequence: TGTGCCAGCAGCTTGAGGGCGGCTGAAGCTTTCTTT.

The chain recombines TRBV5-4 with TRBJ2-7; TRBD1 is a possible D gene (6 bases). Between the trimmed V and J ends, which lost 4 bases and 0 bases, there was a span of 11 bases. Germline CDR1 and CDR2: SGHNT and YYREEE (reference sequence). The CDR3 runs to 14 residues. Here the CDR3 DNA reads TGTGCCAGCAGCCCGGACAGTGCCTCCTACGAGCAGTACTTC. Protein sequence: CASSPDSASYEQYF.

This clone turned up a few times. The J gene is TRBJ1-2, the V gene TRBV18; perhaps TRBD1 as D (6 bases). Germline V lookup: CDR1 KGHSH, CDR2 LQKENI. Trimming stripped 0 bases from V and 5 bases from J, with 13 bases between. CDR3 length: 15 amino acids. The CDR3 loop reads CASSPPGTGLYGYTF. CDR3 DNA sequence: TGTGCCAGCTCACCACCAGGAACAGGGCTATATGGCTACACCTTC.

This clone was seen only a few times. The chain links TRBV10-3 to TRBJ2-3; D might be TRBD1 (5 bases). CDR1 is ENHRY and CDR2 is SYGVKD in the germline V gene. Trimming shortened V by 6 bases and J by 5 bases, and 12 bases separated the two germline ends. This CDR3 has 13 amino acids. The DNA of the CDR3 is TGTGCCATCAGCCTCAACCAGGGAGATACGCAGTATTTT. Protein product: CAISLNQGDTQYF.

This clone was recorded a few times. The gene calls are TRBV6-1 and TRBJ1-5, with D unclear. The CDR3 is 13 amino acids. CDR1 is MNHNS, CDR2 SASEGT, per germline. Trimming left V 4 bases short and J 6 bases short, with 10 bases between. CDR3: CASSAQTFQPQHF. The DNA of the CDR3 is TGTGCCAGCAGTGCTCAGACATTTCAGCCCCAGCATTTT.

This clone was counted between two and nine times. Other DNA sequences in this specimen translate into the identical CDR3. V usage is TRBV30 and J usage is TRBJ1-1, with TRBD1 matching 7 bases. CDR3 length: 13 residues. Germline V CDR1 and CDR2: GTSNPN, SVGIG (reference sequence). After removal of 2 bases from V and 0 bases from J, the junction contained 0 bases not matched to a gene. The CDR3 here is CAWSRGLNTEAFF. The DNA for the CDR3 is TGTGCCTGGAGTAGGGGGCTGAACACTGAAGCTTTCTTT.

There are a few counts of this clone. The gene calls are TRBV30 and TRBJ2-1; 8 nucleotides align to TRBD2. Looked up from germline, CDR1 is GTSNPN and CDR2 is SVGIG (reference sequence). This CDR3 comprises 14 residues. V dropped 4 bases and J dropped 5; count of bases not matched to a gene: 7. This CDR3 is CAWNPGGRNNEQFF. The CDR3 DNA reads TGTGCCTGGAATCCGGGGGGGAGGAACAATGAGCAGTTCTTC.

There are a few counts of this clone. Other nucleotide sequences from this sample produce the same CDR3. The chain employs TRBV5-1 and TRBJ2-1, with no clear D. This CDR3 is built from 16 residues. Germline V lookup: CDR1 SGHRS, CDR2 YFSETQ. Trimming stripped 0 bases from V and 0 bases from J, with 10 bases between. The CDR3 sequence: CASSLATASSYNEQFF. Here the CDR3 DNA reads TGCGCCAGCAGCTTGGCCACGGCCAGCTCCTACAATGAGCAGTTCTTC.

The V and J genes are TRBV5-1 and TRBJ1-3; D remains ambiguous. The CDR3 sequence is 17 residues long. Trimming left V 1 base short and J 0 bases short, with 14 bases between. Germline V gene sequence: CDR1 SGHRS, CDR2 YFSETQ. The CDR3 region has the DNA TGCGCCAGCAGCTTGTCAGGAACACTCATCTCTGGAAACACCATATATTTT. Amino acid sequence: CASSLSGTLISGNTIYF.

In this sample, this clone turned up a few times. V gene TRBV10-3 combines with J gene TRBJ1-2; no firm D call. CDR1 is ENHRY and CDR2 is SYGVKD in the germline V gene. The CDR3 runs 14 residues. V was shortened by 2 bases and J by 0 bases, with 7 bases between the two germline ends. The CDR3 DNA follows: TGTGCCATCAGTGAGCCGCGATCTAACTATGGCTACACCTTC. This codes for CAISEPRSNYGYTF.

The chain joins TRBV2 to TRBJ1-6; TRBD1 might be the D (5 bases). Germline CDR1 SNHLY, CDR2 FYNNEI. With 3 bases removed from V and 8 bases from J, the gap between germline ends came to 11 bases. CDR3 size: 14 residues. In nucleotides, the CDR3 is TGTGCCAGCAGTGAGCGGGGGACTGATTCACCCCTCCACTTT. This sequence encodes CASSERGTDSPLHF.

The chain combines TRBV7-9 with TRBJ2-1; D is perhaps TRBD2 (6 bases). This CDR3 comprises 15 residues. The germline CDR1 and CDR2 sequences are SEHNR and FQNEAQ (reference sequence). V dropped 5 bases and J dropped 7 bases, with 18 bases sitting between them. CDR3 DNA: TGTGCCAGCAGCATAGGGTCGCGGGGTTGGAATGAGCAGTTCTTC. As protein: CASSIGSRGWNEQFF.

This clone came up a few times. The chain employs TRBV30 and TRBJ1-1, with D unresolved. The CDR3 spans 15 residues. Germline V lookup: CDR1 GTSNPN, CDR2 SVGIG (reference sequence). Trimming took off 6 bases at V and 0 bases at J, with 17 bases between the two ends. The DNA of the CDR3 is TGTGCCTGTCCCTTGGACGGTTTCTTGAACACTGAAGCTTTCTTT. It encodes CACPLDGFLNTEAFF.

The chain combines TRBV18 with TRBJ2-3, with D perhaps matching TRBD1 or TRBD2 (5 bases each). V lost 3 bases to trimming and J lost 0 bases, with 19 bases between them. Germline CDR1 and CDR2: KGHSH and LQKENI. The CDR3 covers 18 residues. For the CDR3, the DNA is TGTGCCAGCTCACCGATCCCTACAGGAGGATCAAGCACAGATACGCAGTATTTT. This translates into CASSPIPTGGSSTDTQYF.

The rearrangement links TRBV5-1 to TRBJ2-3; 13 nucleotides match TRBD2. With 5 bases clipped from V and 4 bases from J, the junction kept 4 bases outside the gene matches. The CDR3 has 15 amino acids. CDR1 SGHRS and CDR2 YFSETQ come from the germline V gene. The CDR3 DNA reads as TGCGCCAGCAGTCCAGGACTAGCGGGGGCAGATACGCAGTATTTT. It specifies CASSPGLAGADTQYF.

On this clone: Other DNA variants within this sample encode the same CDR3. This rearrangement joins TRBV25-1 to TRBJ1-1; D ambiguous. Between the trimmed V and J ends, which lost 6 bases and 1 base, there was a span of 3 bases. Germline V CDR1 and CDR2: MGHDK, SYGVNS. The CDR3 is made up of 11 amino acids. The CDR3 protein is CASRRNTEAFF. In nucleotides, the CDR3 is TGTGCCAGCAGACGGAACACTGAAGCTTTCTTT.

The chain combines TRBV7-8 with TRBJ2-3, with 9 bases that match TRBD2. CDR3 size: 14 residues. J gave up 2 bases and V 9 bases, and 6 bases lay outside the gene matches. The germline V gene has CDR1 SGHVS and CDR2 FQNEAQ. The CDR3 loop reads CASTPGLATDTQYF. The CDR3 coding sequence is TGTGCCAGTACACCGGGACTAGCCACAGATACGCAGTATTTT.

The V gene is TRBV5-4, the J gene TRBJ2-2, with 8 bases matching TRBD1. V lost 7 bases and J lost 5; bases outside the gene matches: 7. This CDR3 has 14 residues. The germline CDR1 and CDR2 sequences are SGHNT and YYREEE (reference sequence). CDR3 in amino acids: CASQQGGRTGELFF. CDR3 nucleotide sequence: TGTGCCAGCCAACAGGGGGGCAGAACCGGGGAGCTGTTTTTT. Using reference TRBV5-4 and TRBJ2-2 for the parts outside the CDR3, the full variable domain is ETGVTQSPTHLIKTRGQQVTLRCSSQSGHNTVSWYQQALGQGPQFIFQYYREEENGRGNFPPRFSGLQFPNYSSELNVNALELDDSALYLCASQQGGRTGELFFGEGSRLTVL.

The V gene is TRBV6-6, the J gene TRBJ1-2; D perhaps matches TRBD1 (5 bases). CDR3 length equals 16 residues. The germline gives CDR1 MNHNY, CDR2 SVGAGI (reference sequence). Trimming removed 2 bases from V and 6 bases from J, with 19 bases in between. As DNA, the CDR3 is TGTGCCAGCAGTTACCGAAGCGGGCAGGGAGGGAATGGCTACACCTTC. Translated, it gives CASSYRSGQGGNGYTF.

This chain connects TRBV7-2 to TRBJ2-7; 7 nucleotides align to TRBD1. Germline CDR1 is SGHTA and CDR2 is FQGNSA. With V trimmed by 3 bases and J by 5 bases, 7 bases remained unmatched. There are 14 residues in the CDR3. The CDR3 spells CASSFPTGPHEQYF. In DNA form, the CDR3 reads TGTGCCAGCAGCTTCCCGACAGGGCCCCACGAGCAGTACTTC.

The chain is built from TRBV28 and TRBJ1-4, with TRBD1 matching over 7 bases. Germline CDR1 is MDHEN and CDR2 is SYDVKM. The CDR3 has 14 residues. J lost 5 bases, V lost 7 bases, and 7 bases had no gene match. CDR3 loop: CASNLGQLNEKLFF. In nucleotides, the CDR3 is TGTGCCAGCAACCTGGGACAGTTGAATGAAAAACTGTTTTTT.

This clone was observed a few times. Written as DNA, the CDR3 is TGTGCCATCAGTGAATTAGCGGGGGCCGGGGAGCTGTTTTTT. Its translation is CAISELAGAGELFF. This rearrangement joins TRBV10-3 to TRBJ2-2; 9 nucleotides match TRBD2. Germline-derived CDR1 and CDR2 are ENHRY and SYGVKD. The V and J ends lost 3 bases and 6 bases, in that order; junction bases with no gene match: 2. The CDR3 contains 14 residues.

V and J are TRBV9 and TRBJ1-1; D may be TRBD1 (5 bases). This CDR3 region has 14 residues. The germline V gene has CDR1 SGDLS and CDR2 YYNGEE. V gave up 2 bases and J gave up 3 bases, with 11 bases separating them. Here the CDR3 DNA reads TGTGCCAGCAGCGTGAACAGGAGGGACACTGAAGCTTTCTTT. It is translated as CASSVNRRDTEAFF.

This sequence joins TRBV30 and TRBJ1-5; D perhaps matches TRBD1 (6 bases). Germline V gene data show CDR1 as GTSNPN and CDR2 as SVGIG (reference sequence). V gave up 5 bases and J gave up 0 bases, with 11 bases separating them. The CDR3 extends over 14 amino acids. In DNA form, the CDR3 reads TGTGCCTGGCACCAGGGGTATAGCAATCAGCCCCAGCATTTT. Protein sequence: CAWHQGYSNQPQHF.